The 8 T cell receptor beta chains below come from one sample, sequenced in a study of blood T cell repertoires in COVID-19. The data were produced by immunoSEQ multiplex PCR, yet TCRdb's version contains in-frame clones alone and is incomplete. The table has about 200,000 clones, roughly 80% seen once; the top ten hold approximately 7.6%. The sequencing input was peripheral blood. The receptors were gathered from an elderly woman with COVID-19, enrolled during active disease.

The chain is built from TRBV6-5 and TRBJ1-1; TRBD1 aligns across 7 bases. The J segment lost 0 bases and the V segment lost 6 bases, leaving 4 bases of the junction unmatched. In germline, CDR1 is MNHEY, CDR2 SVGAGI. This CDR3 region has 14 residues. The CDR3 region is CASSAGTVNTEAFF. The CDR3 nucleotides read TGTGCCAGCAGCGCCGGGACAGTGAACACTGAAGCTTTCTTT.

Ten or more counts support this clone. CDR3 sequence reads: CASSLQTGTYEQYF. Here the CDR3 DNA reads TGTGCCAGCAGCTTACAGACGGGAACCTACGAGCAGTACTTC. This chain joins TRBV7-8 and TRBJ2-7; a possible D gene is TRBD2 (5 bases). CDR3 length equals 14 residues. Germline V gene data show CDR1 as SGHVS and CDR2 as FQNEAQ. V was clipped by 2 bases and J by 2 bases, with 10 bases between them.

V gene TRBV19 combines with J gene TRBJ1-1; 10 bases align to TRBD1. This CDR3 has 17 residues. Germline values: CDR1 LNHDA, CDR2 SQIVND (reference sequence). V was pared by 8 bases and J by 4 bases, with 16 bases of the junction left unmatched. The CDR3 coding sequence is TGTGCCAGTGTTCGACACGCGACAGGGGGCACGGGCACTGAAGCTTTCTTT. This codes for CASVRHATGGTGTEAFF. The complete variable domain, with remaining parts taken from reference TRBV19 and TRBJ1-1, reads DGGITQSPKYLFRKEGQNVTLSCEQNLNHDAMYWYRQDPGQGLRLIYYSQIVNDFQKGDIAEGYSVSREKKESFPLTVTSAQKNPTAFYLCASVRHATGGTGTEAFFGQGTRLTVV.

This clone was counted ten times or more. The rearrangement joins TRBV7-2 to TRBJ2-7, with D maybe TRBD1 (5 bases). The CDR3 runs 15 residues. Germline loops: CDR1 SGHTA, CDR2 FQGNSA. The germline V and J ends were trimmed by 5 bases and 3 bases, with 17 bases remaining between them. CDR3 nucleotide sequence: TGTGCCAGCAGCCTAAGCTACAGGTCCCTCTACGAGCAGTACTTC. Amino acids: CASSLSYRSLYEQYF. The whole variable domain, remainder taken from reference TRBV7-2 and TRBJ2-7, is GAGVSQSPSNKVTEKGKDVELRCDPISGHTALYWYRQSLGQGLEFLIYFQGNSAPDKSGLPSDRFSAERTGGSVSTLTIQRTQQEDSAVYLCASSLSYRSLYEQYFGPGTRLTVT.

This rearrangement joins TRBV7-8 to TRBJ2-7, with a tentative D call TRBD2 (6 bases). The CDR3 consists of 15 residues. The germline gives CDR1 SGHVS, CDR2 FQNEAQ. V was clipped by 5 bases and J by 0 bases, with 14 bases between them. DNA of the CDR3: TGTGCCAGCAGCGTCCGGGACTGGAGCTCCTACGAGCAGTACTTC. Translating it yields CASSVRDWSSYEQYF.

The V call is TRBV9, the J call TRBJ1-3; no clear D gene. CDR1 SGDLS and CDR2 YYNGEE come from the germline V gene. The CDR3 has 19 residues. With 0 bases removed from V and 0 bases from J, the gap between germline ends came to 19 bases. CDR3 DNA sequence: TGTGCCAGCAGCGTAGGACTTCCATCGGCAGCCAGCTCTGGAAACACCATATATTTT. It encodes CASSVGLPSAASSGNTIYF. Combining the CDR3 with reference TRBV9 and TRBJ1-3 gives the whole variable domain DSGVTQTPKHLITATGQRVTLRCSPRSGDLSVYWYQQSLDQGLQFLIQYYNGEERAKGNILERFSAQQFPDLHSELNLSSLELGDSALYFCASSVGLPSAASSGNTIYFGEGSWLTVV.

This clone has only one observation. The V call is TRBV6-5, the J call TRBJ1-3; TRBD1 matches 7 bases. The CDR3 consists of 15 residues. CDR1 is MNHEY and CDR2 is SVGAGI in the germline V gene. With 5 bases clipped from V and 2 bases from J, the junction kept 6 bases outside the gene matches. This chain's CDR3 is CASSRQGIPGNTIYF. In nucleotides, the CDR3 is TGTGCCAGCAGTCGACAGGGAATCCCTGGAAACACCATATATTTT.

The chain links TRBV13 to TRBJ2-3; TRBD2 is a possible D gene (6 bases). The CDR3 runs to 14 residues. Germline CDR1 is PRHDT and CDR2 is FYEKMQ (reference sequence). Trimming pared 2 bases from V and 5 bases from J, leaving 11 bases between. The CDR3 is CASSLRGGEDTQYF. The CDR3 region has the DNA TGTGCCAGCAGCTTAAGGGGAGGCGAAGATACGCAGTATTTT.